Following are 22 T cell receptor beta chains from one sample sequenced in a study of pediatric ulcerative colitis. The protocol was immunoSEQ multiplex PCR, while the TCRdb copy is restricted to in-frame clones and leaves out a portion. In the table there are approximately 38,000 clones, 75% of which are singletons. The rectum was sampled with one to two pinch biopsies at colonoscopy. Sequencing was done on a sample of gut tissue. The receptor source for this set is a boy younger than 18 with severe ulcerative colitis.

This clone was detected only a few times. The rearrangement uses TRBV4-1 and TRBJ2-1; D possibly corresponds to TRBD2 (6 bases). V was trimmed by 4 bases and J by 5 bases, leaving 18 bases between them. Germline V gives CDR1 MGHRA, CDR2 YSYEKL. This CDR3 has 16 residues. The CDR3: CASSRVLVGGNNEQFF. The CDR3 region has the DNA TGCGCCAGCAGCCGGGTTCTAGTGGGGGGTAACAATGAGCAGTTCTTC.

The chain combines TRBV12-5 with TRBJ1-5; D is undetermined. V shed 6 bases and J shed 2 bases, with 14 bases lying between them. Germline V gene sequence: CDR1 LGHNT, CDR2 FRNRAP. This CDR3 is built from 15 residues. DNA for the CDR3: TGTGCTAGTGGCGGGTACTATGATGGCAATCAGCCCCAGCATTTT. Its protein is CASGGYYDGNQPQHF.

J is TRBJ2-7 and V is TRBV9; D remains unclear. The ends were cut back, 4 bases at V and 0 bases at J, with 14 bases in the middle. The CDR3 spans 15 residues. Germline V gene sequence: CDR1 SGDLS, CDR2 YYNGEE. CDR3 sequence reads: CASSQDGSFSYEQYF. The DNA of the CDR3 is TGTGCCAGCAGCCAGGACGGATCCTTCTCCTACGAGCAGTACTTC.

This clone appeared a single time. The conserved closing phenylalanine or tryptophan is absent in this CDR3, likely reflecting a read error. The chain recombines TRBV6-1 with TRBJ1-6; D uncertain. The CDR3 has 13 amino acids. Per the germline V gene, CDR1 is MNHNS and CDR2 is SASEGT. The ends were cut back, 4 bases at V and 11 bases at J, with 12 bases in the middle. CDR3 sequence reads: CASSALLSPPLHL. In DNA form, the CDR3 reads TGTGCCAGCAGTGCCCTACTCAGCCCACCCCTCCACCTT.

The chain combines TRBV9 with TRBJ1-1; 7 bases are a match to TRBD1. The CDR3 runs to 16 residues. Germline assignment: CDR1 SGDLS and CDR2 YYNGEE. V lost 4 bases, J lost 0 bases, and 9 bases stayed unmatched. The CDR3 sequence is CASSSPSGQLNTEAFF. The CDR3 DNA is TGTGCCAGCAGCTCCCCATCGGGACAGCTGAACACTGAAGCTTTCTTT.

The rearrangement links TRBV7-6 to TRBJ2-1; D uncertain. CDR3 length: 11 residues. Trimming stripped 11 bases from V and 8 bases from J, with 13 bases between. Germline V gene sequence: CDR1 SGHVS, CDR2 FNYEAQ. This CDR3 is CALRSGHEQFF. The CDR3 nucleotides read TGTGCCCTTCGGTCCGGGCATGAGCAGTTCTTC.

The chain employs TRBV19 and TRBJ1-5; the match to TRBD1 covers 8 bases. Trimming at V came to 4 bases and at J to 4 bases, leaving 12 bases not matched to a gene. Germline CDR1 and CDR2: LNHDA and SQIVND (reference sequence). This CDR3 spans 17 amino acids. This chain's CDR3 is CASSKRPPGQENQPQHF. CDR3 bases: TGTGCCAGTAGTAAACGTCCCCCGGGACAGGAGAATCAGCCCCAGCATTTT.

The sample holds one count of this clone. The gene calls are TRBV7-8 and TRBJ2-7, with D perhaps TRBD2 (6 bases). Germline-derived CDR1 and CDR2 are SGHVS and FQNEAQ. The CDR3 spans 13 residues. Trimming took off 6 bases at V and 5 bases at J, with 14 bases between the two ends. CDR3: CASSRAGFNEQYF. The CDR3 DNA is TGTGCCAGCAGTCGGGCGGGGTTCAACGAGCAGTACTTC.

The V call is TRBV6-1, the J call TRBJ1-5; D remains ambiguous. The CDR3 has 16 residues. Germline V gene data show CDR1 as MNHNS and CDR2 as SASEGT. Trimming shortened V by 2 bases and J by 3 bases, and 14 bases separated the two germline ends. DNA of the CDR3: TGTGCCAGCAGTGAATTCGACCCGTTAAACAATCAGCCCCAGCATTTT. Translating it yields CASSEFDPLNNQPQHF.

The chain is built from TRBV11-2 and TRBJ2-3, with a possible D match to TRBD1 (5 bases). Germline CDR1 is SGHAT and CDR2 is FQNNGV. The germline V and J ends were trimmed by 1 base and 2 bases, with 7 bases remaining between them. The CDR3 extends over 14 amino acids. The CDR3 loop is CASSLGQTTDTQYF. The DNA of the CDR3 is TGTGCCAGCAGCTTAGGACAGACCACAGATACGCAGTATTTT.

The chain recombines TRBV7-2 with TRBJ2-7; D is tentatively TRBD1 or TRBD2 (5 bases each). CDR1 and CDR2 from the germline V gene are SGHTA and FQGNSA. The CDR3 contains 14 residues. V dropped 8 bases and J dropped 5 bases, with 19 bases sitting between them. The CDR3 here is CASGAGGVTHEQYF. CDR3 DNA: TGTGCCAGCGGGGCCGGAGGAGTAACCCACGAGCAGTACTTC.

V usage is TRBV11-2 and J usage is TRBJ2-2; D is perhaps TRBD1 (5 bases). Per the germline V gene, CDR1 is SGHAT and CDR2 is FQNNGV. The CDR3 sequence is 14 residues long. V lost 1 base to trimming and J lost 6 bases, with 9 bases between them. The CDR3 DNA reads as TGTGCCAGCAGCTTAGCAGGGCAATCCGGGGAGCTGTTTTTT. Translated: CASSLAGQSGELFF.

This clone turned up a few times. This sequence joins TRBV7-9 and TRBJ2-5, with D perhaps being TRBD1 or TRBD2 (5 bases each). This CDR3 has 16 amino acids. V was clipped by 5 bases and J by 2 bases, with 18 bases between them. Germline V gene data show CDR1 as SEHNR and CDR2 as FQNEAQ (reference sequence). CDR3 bases: TGTGCCAGCAGCCCGGGGATGCTTGGGGGTCAAGAGACCCAGTACTTC. Protein product: CASSPGMLGGQETQYF.

V is TRBV5-1 and J is TRBJ1-1, with 8 bases fitting TRBD1. The CDR3 covers 14 residues. Trimming at V came to 3 bases and at J to 6 bases, leaving 7 bases not matched to a gene. Germline V gene sequence: CDR1 SGHRS, CDR2 YFSETQ. The CDR3 DNA follows: TGCGCCAGCAGCTCAACGGACAGGGTCCCTGAAGCTTTCTTT. Amino acid sequence: CASSSTDRVPEAFF.

This chain joins TRBV6-1 and TRBJ1-5, with a possible D match to TRBD1 (5 bases). V lost 7 bases to trimming and J lost 7 bases, with 14 bases between them. The germline V gene has CDR1 MNHNS and CDR2 SASEGT. The CDR3 spans 13 residues. The CDR3 loop is CASTWGGDQPQHF. For the CDR3, the DNA is TGTGCCAGCACCTGGGGAGGGGACCAGCCCCAGCATTTT.

The rearrangement links TRBV7-9 to TRBJ1-5; 7 bases match TRBD1. Germline CDR1 reads SEHNR; CDR2 reads FQNEAQ (reference sequence). This CDR3 region has 15 residues. J gave up 4 bases and V 3 bases, and 6 bases lay outside the gene matches. The CDR3 spells CASSFGQGGNQPQHF. The CDR3 DNA follows: TGTGCCAGCAGCTTCGGCCAGGGGGGAAATCAGCCCCAGCATTTT.

The V call is TRBV4-1, the J call TRBJ2-3; D perhaps matches TRBD1 (6 bases). The CDR3 is 16 residues long. V was shortened by 0 bases and J by 3 bases, with 13 bases between the two germline ends. Per the germline V gene, CDR1 is MGHRA and CDR2 is YSYEKL. The CDR3 nucleotides read TGCGCCAGCAGCCAAGAAAAGGGGCAGGGGACAGATACGCAGTATTTT. Encoded protein: CASSQEKGQGTDTQYF.

This chain uses TRBV29-1 with TRBJ1-1, with D tentatively TRBD1 (5 bases). CDR3 length equals 13 residues. V lost 5 bases to trimming and J lost 4 bases, with 14 bases between them. The germline gives CDR1 SQVTM, CDR2 ANQGSEA. The CDR3 is CSVRVGVGTEAFF. In nucleotides, the CDR3 is TGCAGCGTTAGGGTAGGGGTGGGCACTGAAGCTTTCTTT.

The V and J genes are TRBV4-1 and TRBJ2-7; D ambiguous. The germline V gene has CDR1 MGHRA and CDR2 YSYEKL. This CDR3 comprises 15 residues. Between the trimmed V and J ends, which lost 7 bases and 0 bases, there was a span of 16 bases. The CDR3 loop is CASTARERSSYEQYF. Written as DNA, the CDR3 is TGCGCCAGCACCGCAAGGGAAAGGAGCTCCTACGAGCAGTACTTC.

The rearrangement uses TRBV5-1 and TRBJ2-5; D might be TRBD1 or TRBD2, each matching 5 bases. CDR3 length equals 15 residues. Germline V gene data show CDR1 as SGHRS and CDR2 as YFSETQ. V lost 4 bases to trimming and J lost 5 bases, with 18 bases between them. The CDR3 sequence: CASSLQGRGEETQYF. Written as DNA, the CDR3 is TGCGCCAGCAGCCTACAAGGCCGGGGCGAGGAGACCCAGTACTTC.

This clone was recorded a few times. V is TRBV10-1 and J is TRBJ1-5; tentatively, D is TRBD1 (5 bases). The length of the CDR3 is 13 residues. V lost 7 bases to trimming and J lost 4 bases, with 11 bases between them. Germline V CDR1 and CDR2: WNHNN, SYGVQD (reference sequence). CDR3 region: CASTGIGNQPQHF. The CDR3 nucleotides read TGCGCCAGCACAGGGATAGGAAATCAGCCCCAGCATTTT.

V gene TRBV21-1 combines with J gene TRBJ2-1. TRBV21-1 is termed a pseudogene. The CDR3 is made up of 13 amino acids. CDR3 region: CASSNPKSNEQFF. CDR3 DNA: TGTGCCAGCAGCAACCCGAAAAGTAATGAGCAGTTCTTC.